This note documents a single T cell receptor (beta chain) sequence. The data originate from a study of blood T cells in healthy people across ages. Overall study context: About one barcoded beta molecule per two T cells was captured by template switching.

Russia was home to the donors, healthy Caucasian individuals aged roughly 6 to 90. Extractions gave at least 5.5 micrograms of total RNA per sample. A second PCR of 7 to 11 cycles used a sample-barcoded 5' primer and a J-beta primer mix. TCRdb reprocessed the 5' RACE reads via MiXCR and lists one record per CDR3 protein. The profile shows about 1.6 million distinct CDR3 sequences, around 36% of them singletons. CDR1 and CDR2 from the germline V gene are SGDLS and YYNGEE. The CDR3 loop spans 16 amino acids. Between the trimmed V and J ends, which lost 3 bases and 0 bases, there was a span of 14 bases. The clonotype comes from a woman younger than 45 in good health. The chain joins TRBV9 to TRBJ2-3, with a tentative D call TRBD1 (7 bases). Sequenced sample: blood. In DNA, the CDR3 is TGTGCCAGCAGCGGCTCGACAGGGACTAGCACAGATACGCAGTATTTT. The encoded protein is CASSGSTGTSTDTQYF.